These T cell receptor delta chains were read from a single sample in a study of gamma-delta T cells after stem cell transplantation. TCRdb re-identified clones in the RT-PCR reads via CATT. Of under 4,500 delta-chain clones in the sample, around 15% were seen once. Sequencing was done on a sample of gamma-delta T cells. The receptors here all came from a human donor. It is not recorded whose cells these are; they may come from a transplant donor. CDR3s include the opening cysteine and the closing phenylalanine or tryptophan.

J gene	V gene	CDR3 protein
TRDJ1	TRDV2	CACDPVRSELGEMYTDKLIF
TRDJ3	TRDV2	CACDTVAGLGDTTSWDTRQMFF
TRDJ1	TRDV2	CACDSVLGDTTNKLIF
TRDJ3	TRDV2	CACDLVLGDTQSSWDTRQMFF
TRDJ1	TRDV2	CACDTVWGWGTSSHTDKLIF
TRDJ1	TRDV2	CACDLLGDTPPTFTDKLIF
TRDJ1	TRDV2	CACDTVSQSGSTDKLIF
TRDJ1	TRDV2	CACDTLMGDTDKLIF
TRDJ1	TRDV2	CACDTLLGDTYTDKLIF
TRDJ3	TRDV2	CACDTGGYRSSWDTRQMFF
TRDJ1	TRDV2	CACDTVATDSSWGIGDKLIF
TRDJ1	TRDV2	CACDTLLGDPTGKLIF
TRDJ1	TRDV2	CACDTLGPGRNTDKLIF
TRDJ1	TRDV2	CACDTVSTGALTDKLIF
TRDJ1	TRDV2	CACDPLTGGYRGGTDKLIF
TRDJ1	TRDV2	CACDTLGVSLDDKLIF
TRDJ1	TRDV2	CACDTVLGEAKYTDKLIF
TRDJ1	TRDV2	CACDTVSQPTGDKLIF
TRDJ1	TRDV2	CACDTVRSADWGIRFLAKLIF
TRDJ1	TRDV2	CACDSLGPSGTGGFNTDKLIF
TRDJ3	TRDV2	CACDTAALTGGPVSSWDTRQMFF
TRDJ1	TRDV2	CACDTLRSTSSLDKLTF
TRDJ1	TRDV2	CACDTVAGGYSRAVADKLIF
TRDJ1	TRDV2	CACDPTCTGGYAGTDKLIF
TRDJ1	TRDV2	CACDTVARTGSDTDKLIF
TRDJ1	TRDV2	CACDPLLARDKLIF
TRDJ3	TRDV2	CACDTAGGLLSSCDTRQMFF
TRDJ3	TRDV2	CACDTPSTGGQSSWDTRQMFF
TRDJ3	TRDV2	CACDATGGNRAWDTRQMFF
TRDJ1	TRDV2	CACDTVVGDASKYTDKLIF
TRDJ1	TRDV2	CACDTWGIHGDKLIF
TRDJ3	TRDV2	CACDTGGPSSWDTRQMFF
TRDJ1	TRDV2	CACDPMNTGGPHTTKHIF
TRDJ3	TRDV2	CACDTGDSSSWDTRQMFF
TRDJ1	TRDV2	CACDTVRLGDTSTDKLIF
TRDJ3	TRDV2	CACDAAGGFSSWDTRQMFF
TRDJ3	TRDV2	CACDTGGLGDTMINAWATRQMFF
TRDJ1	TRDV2	CACDGVSGGSHTDKLIF
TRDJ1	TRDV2	CACDTLQLGDTGFEGYTDKLIF
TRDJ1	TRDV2	CACDTLKGWGTDTDKLIF
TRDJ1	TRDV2	CACDTLPTLGDTWDTDKLIF
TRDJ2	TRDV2	CACDPLTGGPLTQLFF
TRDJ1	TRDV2	CACDLLGDTGAADKLIF
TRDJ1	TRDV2	CACDTLGPNPVLGDTTSQVYTDKLIF
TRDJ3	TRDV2	CACDTVSAGSWDTRQMFF